These 11 T cell receptor beta chains came from one sample sequenced in a study of blood T cell repertoires in COVID-19. The repertoire was sequenced with immunoSEQ multiplex PCR; TCRdb's copy has only in-frame clones and lacks some. The table records fewer than 60,000 clones, 70% to 85% of them present only once. Sequenced: peripheral blood. These receptor sequences come from a man in his 60s with acute or convalescent COVID-19.

This chain links TRBV30 with TRBJ1-2; the D gene is possibly TRBD1 (5 bases). The CDR3 spans 13 residues. The ends were cut back, 8 bases at V and 8 bases at J, with 21 bases in the middle. Germline values: CDR1 GTSNPN, CDR2 SVGIG (reference sequence). This CDR3 is CAEPGGFLGGYTF. For the CDR3, the DNA is TGTGCCGAGCCTGGGGGGTTTCTTGGCGGCTACACCTTC.

The chain's CDR3 is CSVGDSSSGYGYTF. The CDR3 DNA reads as TGCAGCGTAGGGGACAGTTCCTCGGGGTATGGCTACACCTTC. V is TRBV29-1 and J is TRBJ1-2, with 7 bases fitting TRBD1. The CDR3 sequence is 14 residues long. V trimming: 6 bases; J trimming: 5 bases; junction bases outside the gene matches: 12. Germline-derived CDR1 and CDR2 are SQVTM and ANQGSEA.

The V and J genes are TRBV19 and TRBJ2-7; 10 nucleotides line up with TRBD1. J gave up 2 bases and V 10 bases, and 5 bases lay outside the gene matches. The CDR3 has 13 amino acids. CDR1 is LNHDA and CDR2 is SQIVND in the germline V gene (reference sequence). As DNA, the CDR3 is TGTGCCACCACAGGGACAGGGGCCTACGAGCAGTACTTC. Its protein product is CATTGTGAYEQYF.

This clone was detected a few times. V is TRBV7-9 and J is TRBJ1-2; D gene unclear. The V gene's germline CDR1 is SEHNR and CDR2 FQNEAQ (reference sequence). This CDR3 has 14 residues. Trimming left V 1 base short and J 6 bases short, with 12 bases between. The CDR3 reads CASSLDGRADGYTF. As DNA, the CDR3 is TGTGCCAGCAGCTTAGATGGGCGGGCAGATGGCTACACCTTC.

The rearrangement uses TRBV5-1 and TRBJ1-1; maybe TRBD1 (5 bases). The V gene's germline CDR1 is SGHRS and CDR2 YFSETQ. This CDR3 spans 14 amino acids. Trimming shortened V by 4 bases and J by 4 bases, and 14 bases separated the two germline ends. The CDR3: CASSQGSYRTEAFF. The CDR3 nucleotides read TGCGCCAGCAGCCAGGGAAGTTATCGCACTGAAGCTTTCTTT.

DNA for the CDR3: TGTGCCAGCAGTCGTAGACTAGCGGGGGGGATTCGTACCTACGAGCAGTACTTC. Its protein is CASSRRLAGGIRTYEQYF. The chain has TRBV5-6 and TRBJ2-7, with 14 bases matching TRBD2. The CDR3 loop spans 18 amino acids. The germline V gene has CDR1 SGHDT and CDR2 YYEEEE. Trimming at V came to 5 bases and at J to 2 bases, leaving 12 bases not matched to a gene.

V gene TRBV5-1 combines with J gene TRBJ1-2, with D possibly matching TRBD1 (6 bases). Trimming shortened V by 0 bases and J by 4 bases, and 13 bases separated the two germline ends. The CDR3 extends over 15 amino acids. CDR1 is SGHRS and CDR2 is YFSETQ in the germline V gene. CDR3 coding DNA: TGCGCCAGCAGCTTGGACCAGGGGAAGGGCTATGGCTACACCTTC. This codes for CASSLDQGKGYGYTF.

The chain is built from TRBV7-9 and TRBJ1-1; D is unclear. Trimming removed 7 bases at V and 0 bases at J, with 9 bases between. Germline values: CDR1 SEHNR, CDR2 FQNEAQ (reference sequence). There are 13 residues in the CDR3. The CDR3 sequence: CASIFTVNTEAFF. As DNA, the CDR3 is TGTGCCAGCATCTTTACAGTGAACACTGAAGCTTTCTTT.

The chain links TRBV28 to TRBJ1-1; tentative D call: TRBD1 (6 bases). Germline assignment: CDR1 MDHEN and CDR2 SYDVKM. V shed 3 bases and J shed 3 bases, with 17 bases lying between them. This CDR3 is 16 amino acids long. The CDR3 loop reads CASSLKGESSYTEAFF. CDR3 DNA: TGTGCCAGCAGTTTGAAGGGGGAATCATCCTACACTGAAGCTTTCTTT.

This clone was observed once. V usage is TRBV12-3 or TRBV12-4 and J usage is TRBJ2-3; tentatively, D is TRBD2 (6 bases). V shed 8 bases and J shed 3 bases, with 9 bases lying between them. The CDR3 consists of 12 residues. This chain's CDR3 is CASCGVTDTQYF. As DNA, the CDR3 is TGTGCCAGCTGCGGGGTAACAGATACGCAGTATTTT.

This clone appeared a few times. The chain couples TRBV11-3 to TRBJ2-1, with TRBD1 as a possible D gene (6 bases). CDR3 length equals 15 residues. The germline CDR1 and CDR2 sequences are SGHNT and YENEEA. V was pared by 5 bases and J by 5 bases, with 16 bases between. CDR3 residues: CASSPGTIRNNEQFF. CDR3 sequence (DNA): TGTGCCAGCAGCCCTGGGACAATCCGTAACAATGAGCAGTTCTTC.